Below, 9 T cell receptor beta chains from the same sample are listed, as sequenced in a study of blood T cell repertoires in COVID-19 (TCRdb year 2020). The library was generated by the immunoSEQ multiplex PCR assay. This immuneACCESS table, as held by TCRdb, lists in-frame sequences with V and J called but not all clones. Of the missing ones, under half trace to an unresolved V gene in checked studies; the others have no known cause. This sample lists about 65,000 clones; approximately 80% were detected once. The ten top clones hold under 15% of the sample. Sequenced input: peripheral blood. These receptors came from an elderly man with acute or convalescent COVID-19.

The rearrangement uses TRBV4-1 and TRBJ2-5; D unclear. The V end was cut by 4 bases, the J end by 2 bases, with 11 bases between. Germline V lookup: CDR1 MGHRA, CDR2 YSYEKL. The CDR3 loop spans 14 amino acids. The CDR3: CASSPRHIQETQYF. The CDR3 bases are TGCGCCAGCAGCCCAAGACATATACAAGAGACCCAGTACTTC.

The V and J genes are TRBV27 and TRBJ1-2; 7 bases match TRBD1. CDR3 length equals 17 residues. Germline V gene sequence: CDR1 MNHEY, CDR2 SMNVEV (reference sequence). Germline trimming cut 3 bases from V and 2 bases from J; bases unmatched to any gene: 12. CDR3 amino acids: CASSFYVGAGGNYGYTF. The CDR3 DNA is TGTGCCAGCAGTTTTTATGTCGGGGCAGGGGGGAACTATGGCTACACCTTC.

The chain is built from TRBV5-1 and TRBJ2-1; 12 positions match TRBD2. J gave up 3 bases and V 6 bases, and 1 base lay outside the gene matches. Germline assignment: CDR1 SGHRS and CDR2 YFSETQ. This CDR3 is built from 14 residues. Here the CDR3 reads CASTLAGGYNEQFF. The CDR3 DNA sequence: TGCGCCAGCACACTAGCGGGGGGCTACAATGAGCAGTTCTTC.

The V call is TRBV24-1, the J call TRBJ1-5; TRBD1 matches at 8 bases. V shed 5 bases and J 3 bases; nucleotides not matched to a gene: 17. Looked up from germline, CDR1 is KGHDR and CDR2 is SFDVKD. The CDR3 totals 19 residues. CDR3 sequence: CATSVDREKNRGVNQPQHF. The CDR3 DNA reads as TGTGCCACCAGTGTTGACAGGGAAAAAAACAGGGGGGTCAATCAGCCCCAGCATTTT.

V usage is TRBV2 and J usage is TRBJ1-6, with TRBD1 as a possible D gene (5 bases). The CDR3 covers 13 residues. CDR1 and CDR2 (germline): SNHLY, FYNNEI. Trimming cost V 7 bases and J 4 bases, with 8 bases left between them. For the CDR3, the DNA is TGTGCCAGCACGCCAGGGTATAATTCACCCCTCCACTTT. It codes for CASTPGYNSPLHF.

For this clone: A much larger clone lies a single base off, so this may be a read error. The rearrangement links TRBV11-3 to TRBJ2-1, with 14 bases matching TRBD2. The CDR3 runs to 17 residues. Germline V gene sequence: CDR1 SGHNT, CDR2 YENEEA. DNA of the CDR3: TGTGCCAGCAGCTCCGGTGGGGGACTAGCGGGGGACAATGGGCAGTTCTTC. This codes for CASSSGGGLAGDNGQFF.

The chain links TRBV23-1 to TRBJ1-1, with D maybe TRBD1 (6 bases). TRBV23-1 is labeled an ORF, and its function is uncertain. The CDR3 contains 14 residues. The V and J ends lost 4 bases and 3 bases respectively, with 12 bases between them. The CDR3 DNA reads TGCGCCAGCAGTCGCAGGGGAAGGGACACTGAAGCTTTCTTT. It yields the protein CASSRRGRDTEAFF.

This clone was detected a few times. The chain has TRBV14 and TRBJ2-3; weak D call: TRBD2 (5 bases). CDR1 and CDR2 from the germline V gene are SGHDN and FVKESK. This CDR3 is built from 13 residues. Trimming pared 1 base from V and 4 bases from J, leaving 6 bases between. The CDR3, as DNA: TGTGCCAGCAGCCAAGGAGGGCCAGATACGCAGTATTTT. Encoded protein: CASSQGGPDTQYF.

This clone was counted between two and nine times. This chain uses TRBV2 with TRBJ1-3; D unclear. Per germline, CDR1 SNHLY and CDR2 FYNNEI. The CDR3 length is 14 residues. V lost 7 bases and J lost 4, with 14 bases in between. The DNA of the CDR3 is TGTGCCAGCAACCCCCCCGGGAGGGGAAACACCATATATTTT. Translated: CASNPPGRGNTIYF.